These 29 T cell receptor beta chains were sequenced from one sample in a study of T-cell reconstitution after alpha-beta-depleted transplantation in children. Unique molecular identifiers were incorporated during preparation of the TCRbeta library. In TCRdb, the PCR reads were re-called with MiXCR into one record per CDR3 protein. The table shows some 220,000 distinct CDR3 sequences, with roughly 10% occurring only once. The specimen comprised PBMCs, sampled before TCRalphabeta/CD19-depleted stem cell transplant. The receptors here all came from a child under two years old with acute myeloid leukemia, due to receive a stem cell transplant.

This clonotype was seen repeatedly, ten times or more. V and J are TRBV12-3 or TRBV12-4 and TRBJ2-1, with 9 positions matching TRBD2. The CDR3 has 16 amino acids. V shed 2 bases and J 9 bases; nucleotides not matched to a gene: 11. CDR3 residues: CASSLSLAGRYGEQFF. DNA for the CDR3: TGTGCCAGCAGTTTATCGCTAGCGGGACGGTATGGTGAGCAGTTCTTC.

This clonotype was observed many times. The chain employs TRBV10-3 and TRBJ2-1, with TRBD1 identical over 9 bases. This CDR3 spans 13 amino acids. Germline CDR1 reads ENHRY; CDR2 reads SYGVKD. V lost 4 bases and J lost 5; bases outside the gene matches: 0. CDR3 coding DNA: TGTGCCATCAGTGGGACAGGGGACAATGAGCAGTTCTTC. Its protein product is CAISGTGDNEQFF.

The J gene is TRBJ1-5, the V gene TRBV7-9, with a weak D call TRBD1 (5 bases). Per germline, CDR1 SEHNR and CDR2 FQNEAQ (reference sequence). V dropped 8 bases and J dropped 5 bases, with 13 bases sitting between them. The CDR3 is made up of 13 amino acids. CDR3 nucleotides: TGTGCCAGCTCTCCTTTAGGGGATCAGCCCCAGCATTTT. It translates to CASSPLGDQPQHF.

This clonotype was counted many times. The chain combines TRBV3-1 with TRBJ2-1; D might be TRBD1 (6 bases). Germline CDR1 LGHDT, CDR2 YNNKEL (reference sequence). V lost 3 bases, J lost 12 bases, and 18 bases lay in between. This CDR3 has 14 residues. The CDR3 DNA follows: TGTGCCAGCAGCCACCGGGACACCATAGAGGGGCAGTTCTTC. It is translated as CASSHRDTIEGQFF.

This clonotype was found many times. V gene TRBV12-3 or TRBV12-4 combines with J gene TRBJ1-2; TRBD1 agrees at 9 bases. The CDR3 consists of 16 residues. With V trimmed by 7 bases and J by 1 base, 10 bases remained unmatched. The CDR3, as DNA: TGTGCCAGCACCGAGGCACAGGGGGCATTTAACTATGGCTACACCTTC. It translates to CASTEAQGAFNYGYTF.

Turning to this clonotype: Germline and junction disagree at one end, which may indicate a read error. The rearrangement uses TRBV27 and TRBJ1-1, with TRBD1 as a possible D gene (5 bases). The length of the CDR3 is 13 residues. From germline, CDR1 is MNHEY and CDR2 SMNVEV (reference sequence). CDR3 in amino acids: CASSLKGNTQAFF. The CDR3 bases are TGTGCCAGCAGTTTAAAGGGGAACACTCAAGCTTTCTTT.

Concerning this clonotype: A much larger clone lies a single base off, so this may be a read error. The chain couples TRBV6-6 to TRBJ1-2; D is undetermined. This CDR3 contains 12 residues. Per germline, CDR1 MNHNY and CDR2 SVGAGI (reference sequence). CDR3 region: CASSPRFYGYPF. The CDR3 DNA follows: TGTGCCAGCAGTCCTCGGTTCTATGGCTACCCCTTC.

The sample holds many counts of this clonotype. This sequence joins TRBV19 and TRBJ1-2; 11 bases are shared with TRBD1. The CDR3 runs to 15 residues. Per the germline V gene, CDR1 is LNHDA and CDR2 is SQIVND (reference sequence). Trimming removed 5 bases from V and 4 bases from J; junction bases left unmatched: 6. The CDR3 sequence: CASSVSGTGGYGYTF. The CDR3 DNA is TGTGCCAGTAGTGTATCCGGGACAGGGGGCTATGGCTACACCTTC.

This clonotype came up many times. The rearrangement joins TRBV25-1 to TRBJ1-1; 8 bases match TRBD1. The J segment lost 6 bases and the V segment lost 3 bases, leaving 3 bases of the junction unmatched. Germline loops: CDR1 MGHDK, CDR2 SYGVNS. The CDR3 length is 13 residues. DNA for the CDR3: TGTGCCAGCAGTGACTGGACAGGGTCTGAAGCTTTCTTT. Protein: CASSDWTGSEAFF.

This clonotype was recorded many times. The chain recombines TRBV15 with TRBJ1-6; D might be TRBD1 (5 bases). Trimming stripped 0 bases from V and 9 bases from J, with 12 bases between. The CDR3 has 15 amino acids. The germline V gene has CDR1 LNHNV and CDR2 YYDKDF (reference sequence). CDR3 DNA sequence: TGTGCCACCAGCAGAGATCGGGGGAACGGTTCACCCCTCCACTTT. As protein: CATSRDRGNGSPLHF.

This clonotype was counted many times. This chain links TRBV6-6 with TRBJ1-6; D is ambiguous. Trimming stripped 7 bases from V and 4 bases from J, with 8 bases between. Germline V CDR1 and CDR2: MNHNY, SVGAGI (reference sequence). CDR3 size: 13 residues. In DNA form, the CDR3 reads TGTGCCAGCATGGGGTGGTATAATTCACCCCTCCACTTT. Its protein is CASMGWYNSPLHF.

This clonotype was seen repeatedly, ten times or more. DNA of the CDR3: TGTGCCAGCAGCGAGGGACTTCCCTCGGAGACCCAGTACTTC. Its protein product is CASSEGLPSETQYF. The rearrangement joins TRBV3-1 to TRBJ2-5, with D possibly matching TRBD2 (6 bases). The germline CDR1 and CDR2 sequences are LGHDT and YNNKEL (reference sequence). V was trimmed by 5 bases and J by 5 bases, leaving 15 bases between them. The CDR3 is 14 amino acids.

This clonotype was detected ten times or more. The V call is TRBV5-1, the J call TRBJ2-1; D not resolved. Trimming cost V 4 bases and J 6 bases, with 11 bases left between them. This CDR3 region has 13 residues. Germline V gives CDR1 SGHRS, CDR2 YFSETQ. This chain's CDR3 is CASSPPSFNEQFF. In DNA form, the CDR3 reads TGCGCCAGCAGCCCCCCGAGCTTCAATGAGCAGTTCTTC.

Ten or more counts support this clonotype. J is TRBJ2-7 and V is TRBV5-6; 12 positions agree with TRBD2. Germline V gene lookup returns CDR1 SGHDT and CDR2 YYEEEE. After removal of 4 bases from V and 3 bases from J, the junction contained 5 bases not matched to a gene. The CDR3 is made up of 15 amino acids. The CDR3 DNA reads TGTGCCAGCAGCGCGACTAGCGGGAGTAGCTACGAGCAGTACTTC. Protein product: CASSATSGSSYEQYF.

This clonotype appeared many times. This chain links TRBV3-1 with TRBJ1-1, with 7 bases matching TRBD1. Germline V gene lookup returns CDR1 LGHDT and CDR2 YNNKEL (reference sequence). This CDR3 region has 14 residues. After removal of 6 bases from V and 3 bases from J, the junction contained 7 bases not matched to a gene. The chain's CDR3 is CASRPGQPDTEAFF. The CDR3 coding sequence is TGTGCCAGCAGGCCGGGACAGCCTGACACTGAAGCTTTCTTT.

Notes on this clonotype: Its ends do not fully match the called genes, so a read error is possible. CDR3 loop: CAGGVGLAGPETQYF. CDR3 in DNA: TGTGCTGGTGGTGTGGGACTAGCGGGACCAGAGACCCAGTACTTC. This chain uses TRBV12-5 with TRBJ2-5; 13 bases are a match to TRBD2. The CDR3 totals 15 residues. Germline loops: CDR1 LGHNT, CDR2 FRNRAP.

This clonotype came up many times. This chain links TRBV11-2 with TRBJ1-5; D is undetermined. V was shortened by 8 bases and J by 2 bases, with 13 bases between the two germline ends. This CDR3 spans 14 amino acids. The germline gives CDR1 SGHAT, CDR2 FQNNGV. The CDR3 coding sequence is TGTGCCAGCTCCGAGGGCGGTGGCAATCAGCCCCAGCATTTT. It encodes CASSEGGGNQPQHF.

This clonotype was seen at least ten times. This chain links TRBV18 with TRBJ2-7, with D possibly being TRBD2 (5 bases). Trimming removed 4 bases at V and 2 bases at J, with 15 bases between. The CDR3 covers 15 residues. Germline CDR1 and CDR2: KGHSH and LQKENI. CDR3 protein: CASSRSGTGTYEQYF. DNA for the CDR3: TGTGCCAGCTCACGGTCGGGAACCGGTACCTACGAGCAGTACTTC.

This clonotype has just a few counts. This chain's CDR3 is CASSQERLAEEKLFF. Written as DNA, the CDR3 is TGCGCCAGCAGCCAAGAAAGATTGGCGGAGGAAAAACTGTTTTTT. The rearrangement links TRBV4-1 to TRBJ1-4; D is undetermined. Trimming removed 0 bases at V and 8 bases at J, with 13 bases between. This CDR3 is built from 15 residues. CDR1 MGHRA and CDR2 YSYEKL come from the germline V gene.

This clonotype was observed a handful of times. The chain has TRBV7-7 and TRBJ2-1, with no clear D. This CDR3 spans 16 amino acids. The germline CDR1 and CDR2 sequences are SSHAT and FNYEAQ (reference sequence). Trimming cost V 7 bases and J 9 bases, with 25 bases left between them. The CDR3 DNA reads as TGTGCCAGCAAAGCAGGCGGCCCCGGATCCAGAGGTGAGCAGTTCTTC. Amino acids: CASKAGGPGSRGEQFF.

This clonotype was found a few times. The rearrangement joins TRBV28 to TRBJ2-7, with 13 bases aligning to TRBD2. CDR3 length equals 15 residues. V lost 5 bases to trimming and J lost 6 bases; unmatched junction nucleotides: 7. The germline V gene encodes CDR1 MDHEN and CDR2 SYDVKM. The chain's CDR3 is CASSLGLAGLREQYF. The CDR3 nucleotides read TGTGCCAGCAGTCTGGGACTAGCGGGATTACGCGAGCAGTACTTC.

This clonotype has a count of ten or more. The rearrangement joins TRBV5-1 to TRBJ2-7; perhaps TRBD1 as D (5 bases). The CDR3 contains 14 residues. V dropped 6 bases and J dropped 1 base, with 14 bases sitting between them. Germline V CDR1 and CDR2: SGHRS, YFSETQ. The CDR3 sequence is CASTRGMESYEQYF. The CDR3 DNA sequence: TGCGCCAGCACTAGGGGTATGGAGTCCTACGAGCAGTACTTC.

The chain is built from TRBV18 and TRBJ2-1, with D perhaps matching TRBD2 (5 bases). Germline V gives CDR1 KGHSH, CDR2 LQKENI. The CDR3 has 16 amino acids. Trimming left V 6 bases short and J 0 bases short, with 15 bases between. The DNA for the CDR3 is TGTGCCAGCTCCTCGTTAGCGTATAGCTCCTACAATGAGCAGTTCTTC. It yields the protein CASSSLAYSSYNEQFF. The whole variable domain, remainder taken from reference TRBV18 and TRBJ2-1, is NAGVMQNPRHLVRRRGQEARLRCSPMKGHSHVYWYRQLPEEGLKFMVYLQKENIIDESGMPKERFSAEFPKEGPSILRIQQVVRGDSAAYFCASSSLAYSSYNEQFFGPGTRLTVL.

This clonotype was recorded many times. The rearrangement uses TRBV18 and TRBJ2-2; 7 bases fit TRBD2. Germline V gene sequence: CDR1 KGHSH, CDR2 LQKENI. V trimming: 4 bases; J trimming: 4 bases; junction bases outside the gene matches: 9. The CDR3 totals 16 residues. DNA for the CDR3: TGTGCCAGCTCACTCCTGAGCGGGACCTTCACCGGGGAGCTGTTTTTT. Its translation is CASSLLSGTFTGELFF.

At least ten counts were recorded for this clonotype. V usage is TRBV28 and J usage is TRBJ2-7; 9 bases are shared with TRBD2. V was clipped by 5 bases and J by 0 bases; unmatched bases: 5. This CDR3 has 15 residues. The V gene's germline CDR1 is MDHEN and CDR2 SYDVKM. CDR3 protein: CASSLVAGDSYEQYF. The CDR3 DNA reads as TGTGCCAGCAGTCTCGTAGCGGGGGACTCCTACGAGCAGTACTTC.

This clonotype was seen many times. The gene calls are TRBV7-2 and TRBJ1-6, with 7 bases matching TRBD1. The germline V gene encodes CDR1 SGHTA and CDR2 FQGNSA. There are 15 residues in the CDR3. J lost 5 bases, V lost 7 bases, and 8 bases had no gene match. CDR3 DNA: TGTGCCAGCAACTCCCAGACAGGGAATAATTCACCCCTCCACTTT. Translation: CASNSQTGNNSPLHF.

This clonotype was seen many times. The V call is TRBV7-2, the J call TRBJ2-1; no clear D. Looked up from germline, CDR1 is SGHTA and CDR2 is FQGNSA. V lost 4 bases, J lost 2 bases, and 18 bases lay in between. The CDR3 consists of 17 residues. CDR3 nucleotide sequence: TGTGCCAGCAGCTCATTGCCAGGTGTAAAAACCTACAATGAGCAGTTCTTC. This sequence encodes CASSSLPGVKTYNEQFF.

This clonotype was counted ten times or more. This sequence joins TRBV10-3 and TRBJ2-7, with 7 positions matching TRBD2. Trimming took 4 bases from V and 0 from J; bases not matched to a gene: 9. CDR1 is ENHRY and CDR2 is SYGVKD in the germline V gene. The CDR3 runs 16 residues. CDR3 loop: CAISAFSSGLSYEQYF. DNA for the CDR3: TGTGCCATCAGTGCGTTTAGTAGCGGGCTCTCCTACGAGCAGTACTTC.

This clonotype was recorded at least ten times. This chain joins TRBV10-3 and TRBJ2-1, with 8 bases fitting TRBD2. The germline V gene has CDR1 ENHRY and CDR2 SYGVKD. V shed 4 bases and J 3 bases; nucleotides not matched to a gene: 14. The length of the CDR3 is 18 residues. CDR3 nucleotide sequence: TGTGCCATCAGTGGTTCGATTTATAGCGGGACATTCTACAATGAGCAGTTCTTC. Translating it yields CAISGSIYSGTFYNEQFF.